This T cell receptor beta chain was recovered during a study of T cell repertoires in cytomegalovirus infection (dated by TCRdb to the late 2010s). About the study as a whole: Donor HLA type was relevant to the analysis, because carriage of CMV infection together with the matching HLA type was indicated by public TCR beta signatures. The paper's findings and limits, for the study overall: In the ex vivo response, HLA-C-restricted CMV-specific TCR beta clonotypes were dominant, and in two of eight donors the single most frequent clonotype came from this HLA-C-restricted group. Carriers of CMV infection plus the relevant HLA type were discriminated by the cumulative frequency of public TCR beta family members in the study cohort and in an independent roughly 320-donor cohort.

This clonotype has at least ten counts. The clone's antigen remains unknown. It has no much larger one-base neighbor in the sample; base qualities were not kept. The germline V end is reduced by 0 bases and the J end by 6 bases; junction bases left unmatched: 8. CDR1 LGHNA and CDR2 YSLEER are derived from the germline V gene. From its cysteine to its phenylalanine, the CDR3 spans 18 amino acids. This entry keeps only the CDR3 DNA: 54 bases, framed from base 1. The data were produced on an Illumina HiSeq 1500. TCRdb redid the processing of the public reads, applying fastp at Q25 and MiXCR, and retained in-frame beta chains. Each CDR3 protein gets just one entry, which takes the most common genes and DNA from the rows behind it. In all, the sample holds 210,000 or so distinct CDR3 sequences, and around 6.6% of those were seen once. The ten most abundant clones make up roughly 6.5% of the sample.

This TCR was sampled from a human donor in good health (CMV status not recorded). Some clones in this sample may be carry-over from other donors' samples. This chain is built from TRBV4-3 and TRBJ2-1, and 13 junctional nucleotides match TRBD2. The sequencing sample was made of PBMCs. The bases are TGCGCCAGCAGCCAAGAAGTGACGACTAGCGGGGGGCGCAATGAGCAGTTCTTC. This sequence encodes CASSQEVTTSGGRNEQFF.